The rows below give T cell receptor beta chains drawn from one sample of a study of shared clonotypes between healthy human individuals. Using immunoSEQ multiplex PCR, the repertoire was profiled, and TCRdb retains in-frame clones only, with some absent. The sample yields about 1.5 million clones, 95% to 99% seen once. Sequencing was performed on naive CD4+ T cells sorted from blood. Receptor source: a man aged 30 to 45 in good health. The CDR3 runs from the conserved cysteine through the conserved F or W. A D gene is named only where the DNA matches it firmly. Clone size is stated in some rows and not others, as once, few, many or a class when expanded.

clone size	D gene	J gene	CDR3 length	V gene	CDR3 DNA	CDR3 protein
-	TRBD1	TRBJ2-7	15	TRBV27	TGTGCCAGCAGTTTAATTAGACAGGGGCGATACGAGCAGTACTTC	CASSLIRQGRYEQYF
-	TRBD2	TRBJ2-2	17	TRBV11-2	TGTGCCAGCAGCTCCAATCCGGGACTAGGGGACACCGGGGAGCTGTTTTTT	CASSSNPGLGDTGELFF
once	-	TRBJ1-2	15	TRBV9	TGTGCCAGCAGCGTAGAGGGACGGCGTTCAGCACGCTACACCTTC	CASSVEGRRSARYTF
-	-	TRBJ1-4	14	TRBV6-5	TGTGCCAGCCAGATGGATGCAACTAATGAAAAACTGTTTTTT	CASQMDATNEKLFF
-	-	TRBJ2-1	10	TRBV20-1	TGCAGTGCTAGTTCCAATGAGCAGTTCTTC	CSASSNEQFF
-	-	TRBJ1-5	16	TRBV6-6	TGTGCCAGCAGTTACATCTGGAGGGCTAGCAATCAGCCCCAGCATTTT	CASSYIWRASNQPQHF
-	-	TRBJ2-7	15	TRBV6-5	TGTGCCAGCGGCTACCCACCAATAAGTCGGAACGAGCAGTACTTC	CASGYPPISRNEQYF
-	-	TRBJ2-2	16	TRBV19	TGTGCCAGTAGTATCAGGACCGAGGGAGACACCGGGGAGCTGTTTTTT	CASSIRTEGDTGELFF
-	TRBD1	TRBJ2-1	15	TRBV15	TGTGCCACCAGCAGAGCCGGGACAGGGGGCTATGAGCAGTTCTTC	CATSRAGTGGYEQFF
-	-	TRBJ1-2	17	TRBV11-2	TGTGCCAGCAGCTTATTCGGTAGGGCAGGGAAACAGGGTGGCTACACCTTC	CASSLFGRAGKQGGYTF
-	-	TRBJ2-7	15	TRBV13	TGTGCCAGCAGCCCCGGGGGCGGGAGTGTCTACGAGCAGTACTTC	CASSPGGGSVYEQYF
-	TRBD1	TRBJ2-7	14	TRBV18	TGTGCCAGCTCTCAGGACAGGGAAAGTCACGAGCAGTACTTC	CASSQDRESHEQYF
-	-	TRBJ1-1	14	TRBV11-2	TGTGCCAGCAGCCCCAGGGGTTGGAGGCCTGAAGCTTTCTTT	CASSPRGWRPEAFF
-	-	TRBJ2-5	14	TRBV7-8	TGTGCCAGCAGATCTACCCCTACGTGGGAGACCCAGTACTTC	CASRSTPTWETQYF
-	-	TRBJ2-7	12	TRBV29-1	TGCAGCGTTGCCCAGGGGATGGGCGAGCAGTACTTC	CSVAQGMGEQYF
-	-	TRBJ1-4	14	TRBV19	TGTGCCAGTAGGAACAGGGCAACTAATGAAAAACTGTTTTTT	CASRNRATNEKLFF
-	TRBD1	TRBJ2-7	14	TRBV9	TGTGCCAGCAGCATAGGACAGGGGCATCACGAACAGTACTTC	CASSIGQGHHEQYF
-	-	TRBJ1-1	15	TRBV7-8	TGTGCCAGCACCTACTGGGACCGTCCGAACACTGAAGCTTTCTTT	CASTYWDRPNTEAFF
-	-	TRBJ2-2	16	TRBV19	TGTGCCAGTAGTCGGTCTCTAGCTCGGAAGGCCGGGGAGCTGTTTTTT	CASSRSLARKAGELFF
-	TRBD1	TRBJ1-2	15	TRBV6-6	TGTGCCAGCAGTTACTCTGACAGGGGGCACTATGGCTACACCTTC	CASSYSDRGHYGYTF
-	-	TRBJ2-4	15	TRBV18	TGTGCCAGCTCACCACTGGCCTCGGGGCAAAACATTCAGTACTTC	CASSPLASGQNIQYF
-	-	TRBJ1-2	16	TRBV9	TGTGCCAGCAGCCCCCGGTCTCTGGGGACCAACTATGGCTACACCTTC	CASSPRSLGTNYGYTF
-	-	TRBJ1-2	14	TRBV5-1	TGCGCCAGCAGCCCGGCTCCAGGGAACTATGGCTACACCTTC	CASSPAPGNYGYTF
-	TRBD2	TRBJ2-7	14	TRBV11-2	TGTGCCAGCAGCTTATTCGGGACTAACGTCGAGCAGTACTTC	CASSLFGTNVEQYF
-	-	TRBJ2-2	14	TRBV27	TGTGCCAGCAGTGCCTCCCGGCTGGTCGGGGAGCTGTTTTTT	CASSASRLVGELFF
-	TRBD2	TRBJ2-3	15	TRBV14	TGTGCCAGCAGCCAAGCGGGGGGTGGTGCAGATACGCAGTATTTT	CASSQAGGGADTQYF
-	-	TRBJ1-5	12	TRBV12-5	TGTGCTAGTGGTTTGCGGGGGTGGGCTGGGAATTTT	CASGLRGWAGNF
-	-	TRBJ1-1	13	TRBV9	TGTGCCAGCAGCCTTCAAAAAAACACTGAAGCTTTCTTT	CASSLQKNTEAFF
-	-	TRBJ2-2	16	TRBV19	TGTGCCAGTAGTAGGGACACCTCCTATAACACCGGGGAGCTGTTTTTT	CASSRDTSYNTGELFF
-	-	TRBJ2-7	15	TRBV11-3	TGTGCCAGCAGCTCCTCCGGGACTGCGTGGGGCGAGCAGTACTTC	CASSSSGTAWGEQYF
-	-	TRBJ2-7	15	TRBV29-1	TGCAGCGTTGATATCGGCGGGGTCGGGGGGCAAGAGCAGTACTTC	CSVDIGGVGGQEQYF
-	-	TRBJ1-1	12	TRBV6-5	TGTGCCAGCAGTCGAGGGATGACTGAAGCTTTCTTT	CASSRGMTEAFF
-	TRBD2	TRBJ2-3	14	TRBV19	TGTGCCAGTAGTCTAGCGGGGATCACAGATACGCAGTATTTT	CASSLAGITDTQYF
-	-	TRBJ1-2	13	TRBV21-1	TGTGCCAGCAGAAAGACAGAGAACTATGGCTACACCTTC	CASRKTENYGYTF
-	-	TRBJ1-1	12	TRBV29-1	TGCAGCCCCTCGCGGACCAACACTGAAGCTTTCTTT	CSPSRTNTEAFF
-	-	TRBJ2-7	11	TRBV11-2	TGTGCCAGCAGCCACACCTACGAGCAGTACTTC	CASSHTYEQYF
-	-	TRBJ2-5	16	TRBV7-3	TGTGCCAGCAGCTTAACGTCGCTGGGGAAAAAGGGGACCCAGTACTTC	CASSLTSLGKKGTQYF
-	TRBD2	TRBJ2-7	14	TRBV28	TGTGCCAGCTCCGGGGGGGCCTGGACCTACGAGCAGTACTTC	CASSGGAWTYEQYF
-	-	TRBJ1-4	15	TRBV28	TGTGCCAGCAGTTTATATCGGGGGAATAATGAAAAACTGTTTTTT	CASSLYRGNNEKLFF
-	TRBD2	TRBJ2-3	15	TRBV11-2	TGTGCCAGCAGCTTGGATAGCGGGAGACCAGATACGCAGTATTTT	CASSLDSGRPDTQYF